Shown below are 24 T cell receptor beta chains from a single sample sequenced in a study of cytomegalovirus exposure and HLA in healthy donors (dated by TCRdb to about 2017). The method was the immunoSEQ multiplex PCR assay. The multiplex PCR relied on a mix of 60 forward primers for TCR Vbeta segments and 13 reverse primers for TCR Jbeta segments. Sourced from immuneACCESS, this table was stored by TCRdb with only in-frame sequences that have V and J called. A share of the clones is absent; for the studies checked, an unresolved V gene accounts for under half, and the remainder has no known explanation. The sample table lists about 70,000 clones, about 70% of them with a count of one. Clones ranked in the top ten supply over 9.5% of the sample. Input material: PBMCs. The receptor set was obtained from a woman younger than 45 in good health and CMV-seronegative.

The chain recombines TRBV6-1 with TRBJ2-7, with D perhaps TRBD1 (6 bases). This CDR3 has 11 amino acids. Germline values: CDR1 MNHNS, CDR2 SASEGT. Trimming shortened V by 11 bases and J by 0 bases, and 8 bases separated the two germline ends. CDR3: CAGQSSYEQYF. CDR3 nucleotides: TGTGCCGGACAGAGCTCCTACGAGCAGTACTTC.

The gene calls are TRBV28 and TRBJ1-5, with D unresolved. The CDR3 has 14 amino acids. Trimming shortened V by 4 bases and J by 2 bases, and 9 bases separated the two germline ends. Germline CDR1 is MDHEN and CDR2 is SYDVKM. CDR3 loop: CASSSGSRNQPQHF. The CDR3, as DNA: TGTGCCAGCAGTTCAGGCTCTCGCAATCAGCCCCAGCATTTT. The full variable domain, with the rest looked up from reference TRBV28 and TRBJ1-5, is DVKVTQSSRYLVKRTGEKVFLECVQDMDHENMFWYRQDPGLGLRLIYFSYDVKMKEKGDIPEGYSVSREKKERFSLILESASTNQTSMYLCASSSGSRNQPQHFGDGTRLSIL.

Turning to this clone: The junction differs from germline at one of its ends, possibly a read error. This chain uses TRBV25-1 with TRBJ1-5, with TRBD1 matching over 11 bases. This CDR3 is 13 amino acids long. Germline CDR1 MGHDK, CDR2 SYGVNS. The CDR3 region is CVSSGQGGTAQHF. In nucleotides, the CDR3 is TGTGTCAGCTCGGGACAGGGGGGTACGGCCCAGCATTTT.

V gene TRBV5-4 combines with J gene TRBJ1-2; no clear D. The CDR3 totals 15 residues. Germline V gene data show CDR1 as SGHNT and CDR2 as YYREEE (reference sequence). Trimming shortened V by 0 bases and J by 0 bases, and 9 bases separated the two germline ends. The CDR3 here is CASSLGGRANYGYTF. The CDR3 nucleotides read TGTGCCAGCAGCTTGGGAGGCAGAGCTAACTATGGCTACACCTTC.

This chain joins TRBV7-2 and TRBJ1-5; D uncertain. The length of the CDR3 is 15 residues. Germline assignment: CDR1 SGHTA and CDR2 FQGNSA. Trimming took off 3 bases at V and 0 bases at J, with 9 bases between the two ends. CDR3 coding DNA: TGTGCCAGCAGCTTTCACGGTTATAGCAATCAGCCCCAGCATTTT. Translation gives CASSFHGYSNQPQHF.

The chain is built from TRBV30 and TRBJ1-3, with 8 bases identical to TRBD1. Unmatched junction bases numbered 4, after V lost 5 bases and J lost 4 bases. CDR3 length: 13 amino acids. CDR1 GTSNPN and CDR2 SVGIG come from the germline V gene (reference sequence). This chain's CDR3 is CAWGQGGGNTIYF. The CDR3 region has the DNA TGTGCCTGGGGACAGGGCGGAGGAAACACCATATATTTT. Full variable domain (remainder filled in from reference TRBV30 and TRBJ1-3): SQTIHQWPATLVQPVGSPLSLECTVEGTSNPNLYWYRQAAGRGLQLLFYSVGIGQISSEVPQNLSASRPQDRQFILSSKKLLLSDSGFYLCAWGQGGGNTIYFGEGSWLTVV.

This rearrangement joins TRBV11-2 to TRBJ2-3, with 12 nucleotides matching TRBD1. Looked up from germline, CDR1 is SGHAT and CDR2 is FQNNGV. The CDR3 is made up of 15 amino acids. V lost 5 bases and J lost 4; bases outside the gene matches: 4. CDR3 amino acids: CASSLGTGGPDTQYF. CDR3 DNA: TGTGCCAGCAGCCTCGGGACAGGGGGCCCAGATACGCAGTATTTT.

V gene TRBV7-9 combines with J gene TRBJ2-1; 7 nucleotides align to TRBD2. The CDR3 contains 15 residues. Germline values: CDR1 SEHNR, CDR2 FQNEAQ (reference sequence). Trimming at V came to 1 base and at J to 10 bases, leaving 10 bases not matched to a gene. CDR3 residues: CASSLDNGLDVEQFF. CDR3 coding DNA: TGTGCCAGCAGCTTAGACAACGGACTAGATGTGGAGCAGTTCTTC.

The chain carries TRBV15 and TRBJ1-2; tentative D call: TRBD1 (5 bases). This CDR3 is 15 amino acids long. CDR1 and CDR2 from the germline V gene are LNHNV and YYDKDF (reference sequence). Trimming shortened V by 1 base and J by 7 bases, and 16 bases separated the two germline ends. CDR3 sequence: CATSRGGRDPTGYTF. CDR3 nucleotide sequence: TGTGCCACCAGCAGAGGAGGGCGGGACCCCACTGGCTACACCTTC.

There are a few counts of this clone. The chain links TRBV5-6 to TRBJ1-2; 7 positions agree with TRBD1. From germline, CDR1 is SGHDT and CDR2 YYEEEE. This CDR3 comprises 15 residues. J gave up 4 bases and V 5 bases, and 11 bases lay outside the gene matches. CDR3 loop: CASRGDRAWAYGYTF. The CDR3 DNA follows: TGTGCCAGCAGGGGTGACAGGGCCTGGGCCTATGGCTACACCTTC.

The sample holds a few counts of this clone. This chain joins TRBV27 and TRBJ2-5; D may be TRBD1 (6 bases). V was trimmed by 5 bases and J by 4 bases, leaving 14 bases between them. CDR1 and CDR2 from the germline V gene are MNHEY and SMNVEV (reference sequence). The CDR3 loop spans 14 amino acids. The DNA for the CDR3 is TGTGCCAGCAGTAGAAACAGGGTACGAGAGACCCAGTACTTC. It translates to CASSRNRVRETQYF.

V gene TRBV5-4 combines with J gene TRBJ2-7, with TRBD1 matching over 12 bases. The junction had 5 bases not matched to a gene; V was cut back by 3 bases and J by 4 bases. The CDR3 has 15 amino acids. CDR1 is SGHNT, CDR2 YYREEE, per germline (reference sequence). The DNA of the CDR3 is TGTGCCAGCAGCTCCGGGACAGGGGGCCTGTACGAGCAGTACTTC. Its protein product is CASSSGTGGLYEQYF. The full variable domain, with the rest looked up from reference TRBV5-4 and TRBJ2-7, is ETGVTQSPTHLIKTRGQQVTLRCSSQSGHNTVSWYQQALGQGPQFIFQYYREEENGRGNFPPRFSGLQFPNYSSELNVNALELDDSALYLCASSSGTGGLYEQYFGPGTRLTVT.

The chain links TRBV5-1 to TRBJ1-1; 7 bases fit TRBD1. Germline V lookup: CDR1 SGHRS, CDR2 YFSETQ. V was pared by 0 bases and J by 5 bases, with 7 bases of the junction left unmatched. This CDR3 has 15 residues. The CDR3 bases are TGCGCCAGCAGCTTGGGGGCAGGGGGTTGGACTGAAGCTTTCTTT. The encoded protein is CASSLGAGGWTEAFF.

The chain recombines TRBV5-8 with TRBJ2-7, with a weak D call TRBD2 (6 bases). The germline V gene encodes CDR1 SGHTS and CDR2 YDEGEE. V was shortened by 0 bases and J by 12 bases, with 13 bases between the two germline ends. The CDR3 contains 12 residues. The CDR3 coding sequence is TGTGCCAGCAGCTTGGCGAGCCTGGGGGGGTACTTC. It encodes CASSLASLGGYF.

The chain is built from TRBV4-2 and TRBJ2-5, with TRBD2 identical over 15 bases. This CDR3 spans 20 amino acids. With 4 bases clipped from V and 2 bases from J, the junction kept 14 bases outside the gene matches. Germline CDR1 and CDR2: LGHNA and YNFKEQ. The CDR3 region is CASSPTMIAGLAGGQETQYF. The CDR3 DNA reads TGTGCCAGCAGCCCTACCATGATAGCGGGACTAGCGGGGGGACAAGAGACCCAGTACTTC.

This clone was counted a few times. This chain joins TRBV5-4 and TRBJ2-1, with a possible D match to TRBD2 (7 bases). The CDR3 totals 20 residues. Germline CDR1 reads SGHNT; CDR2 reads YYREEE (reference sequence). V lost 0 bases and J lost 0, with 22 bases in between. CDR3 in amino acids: CASSLEQLGLRGRSYNEQFF. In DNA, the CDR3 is TGTGCCAGCAGCTTGGAGCAGTTAGGGTTGCGGGGGCGCTCCTACAATGAGCAGTTCTTC.

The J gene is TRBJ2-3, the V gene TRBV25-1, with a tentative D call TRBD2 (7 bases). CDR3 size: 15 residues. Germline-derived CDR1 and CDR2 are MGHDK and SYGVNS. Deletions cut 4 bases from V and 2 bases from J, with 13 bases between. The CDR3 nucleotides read TGTGCCAGCAGTGTTAGGGGGGGCGTCACAGATACGCAGTATTTT. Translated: CASSVRGGVTDTQYF.

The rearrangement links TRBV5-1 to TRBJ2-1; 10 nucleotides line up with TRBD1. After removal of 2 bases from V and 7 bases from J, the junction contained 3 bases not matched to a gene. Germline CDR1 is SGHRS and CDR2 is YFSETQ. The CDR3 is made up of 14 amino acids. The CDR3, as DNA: TGCGCCAGCAGCTTAGGGGACAGGGGAAATGAGCAGTTCTTC. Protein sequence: CASSLGDRGNEQFF.

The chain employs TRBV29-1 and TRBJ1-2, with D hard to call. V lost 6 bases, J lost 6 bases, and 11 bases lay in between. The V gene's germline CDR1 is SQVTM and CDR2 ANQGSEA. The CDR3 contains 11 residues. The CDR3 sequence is CSVRGEDGYTF. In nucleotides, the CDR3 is TGCAGCGTCCGCGGGGAAGATGGCTACACCTTC.

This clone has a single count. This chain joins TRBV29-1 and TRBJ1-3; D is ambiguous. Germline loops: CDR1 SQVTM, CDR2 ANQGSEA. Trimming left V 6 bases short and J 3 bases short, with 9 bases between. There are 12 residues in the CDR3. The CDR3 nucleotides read TGCAGCGTCCGGGTGCATGGAAACACCATATATTTT. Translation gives CSVRVHGNTIYF.

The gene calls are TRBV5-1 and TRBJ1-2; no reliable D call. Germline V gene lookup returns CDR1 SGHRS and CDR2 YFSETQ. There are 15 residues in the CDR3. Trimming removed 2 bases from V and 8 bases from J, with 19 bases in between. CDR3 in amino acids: CASSLQSPPGEGYTF. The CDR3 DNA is TGCGCCAGCAGCTTACAAAGTCCCCCCGGGGAGGGCTACACCTTC.

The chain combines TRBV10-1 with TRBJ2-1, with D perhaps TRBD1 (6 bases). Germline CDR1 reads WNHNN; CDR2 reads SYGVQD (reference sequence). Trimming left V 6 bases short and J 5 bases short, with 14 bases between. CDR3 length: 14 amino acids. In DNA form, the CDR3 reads TGCGCCAGCAGCGAGGTCGGACAGAACAATGAGCAGTTCTTC. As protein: CASSEVGQNNEQFF.

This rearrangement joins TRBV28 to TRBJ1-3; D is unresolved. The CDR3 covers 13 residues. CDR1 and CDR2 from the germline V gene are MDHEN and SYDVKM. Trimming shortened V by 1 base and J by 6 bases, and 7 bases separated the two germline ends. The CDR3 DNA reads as TGTGCCAGCAGTTTATTGTCCCTAAACACCATATATTTT. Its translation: CASSLLSLNTIYF.

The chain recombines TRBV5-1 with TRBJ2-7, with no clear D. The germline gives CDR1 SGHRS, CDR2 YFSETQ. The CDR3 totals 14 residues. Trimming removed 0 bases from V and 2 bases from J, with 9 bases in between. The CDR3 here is CASSLVVSPYEQYF. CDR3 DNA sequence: TGCGCCAGCAGCTTGGTGGTCAGTCCCTACGAGCAGTACTTC. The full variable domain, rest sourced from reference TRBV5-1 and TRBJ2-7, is KAGVTQTPRYLIKTRGQQVTLSCSPISGHRSVSWYQQTPGQGLQFLFEYFSETQRNKGNFPGRFSGRQFSNSRSEMNVSTLELGDSALYLCASSLVVSPYEQYFGPGTRLTVT.